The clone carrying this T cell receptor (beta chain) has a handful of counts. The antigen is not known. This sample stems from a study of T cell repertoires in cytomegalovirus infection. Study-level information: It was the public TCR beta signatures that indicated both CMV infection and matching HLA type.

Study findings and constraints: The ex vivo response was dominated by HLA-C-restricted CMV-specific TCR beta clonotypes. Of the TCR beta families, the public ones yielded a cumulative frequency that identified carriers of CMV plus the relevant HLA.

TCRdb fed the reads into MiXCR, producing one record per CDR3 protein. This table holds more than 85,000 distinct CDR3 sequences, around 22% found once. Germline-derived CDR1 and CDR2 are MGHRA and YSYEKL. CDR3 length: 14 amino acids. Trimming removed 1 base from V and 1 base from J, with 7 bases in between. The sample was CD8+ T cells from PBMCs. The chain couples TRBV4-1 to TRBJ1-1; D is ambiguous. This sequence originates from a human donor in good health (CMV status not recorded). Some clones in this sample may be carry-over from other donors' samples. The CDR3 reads CASSQGIENTEAFF. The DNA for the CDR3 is TGCGCCAGCAGCCAAGGCATCGAGAACACTGAAGCTTTCTTT.